This TCR beta chain comes out of a study of a mutant IDH1 vaccine in newly diagnosed glioma listed by TCRdb under 2021. The study in broad terms: Patients received eight vaccinations in weeks 1, 3, 5, 7, 11, 15, 19 and 23, corresponding to visits V03 through V10. In the chemotherapy-containing groups, vaccination started alongside temozolomide cycles, whereas in patients who had radiotherapy alone it started 4-6 weeks after radiotherapy. Of the 25 to 40 treated patients, about 60% were male and around 40% were female, and the mean age was 40.4 years. Peripheral blood was drawn at six visits: V03 (baseline), V05, V07, V10, V12 and V13. Prior to enrollment, patients had been given standard therapy consisting of radiotherapy alone, temozolomide alone, or radiochemotherapy with temozolomide, with the combination given to most patients. Longitudinal TCRB deep sequencing was done for roughly 23 treated patients, wherever samples were available for exploratory analyses. Here is what the overall study found, with its caveats: Availability determined which PBMC samples were chosen for TCRB deep sequencing. The authors noted that analyses of patient blood samples could not be reproduced because of sample limitations. Pseudoprogression seemed to be unrelated to changes in the top peripheral T cell clonotypes found by TCRB sequencing. Across multiple MHC alleles, vaccine-induced immune responses were seen in 90% to 95% of patients.

The time point label, as the study defines it: week 11, during vaccination. Each vaccine dose was 300 ug of a 20-mer mutant IDH1 peptide in Montanide, given subcutaneously with topical imiquimod. Donors had newly diagnosed WHO grade 3 or 4 IDH1-mutant astrocytomas with loss of nuclear ATRX. The samples were drawn from NOA16, a multicentre, single-arm, open-label phase I trial in Germany that tested a mutant IDH1 peptide vaccine in humans for the first time. Genomic DNA for TCRB sequencing was isolated from EDTA blood with the DNeasy Blood and Tissue Kit. Regarding this clone: Its antigen is currently not known. Base qualities are not at hand, and no much larger clone is one base apart.

The protocol used for the library was the immunoSEQ multiplex PCR assay. The hsTCRB Kit was used according to the manufacturer's protocol to amplify rearranged TCR beta chain sequences. Sequencing of TCRB libraries was carried out on an Illumina MiSeq. Concerning the study's data processing: Demultiplexing, trimming and gene mapping were performed with the kit vendor's proprietary platform. TCRdb's version of the immuneACCESS table is confined to in-frame rearrangements and falls short of the full clone set. An unresolved V gene accounts for under half of the shortfall where checked; the remainder is of unknown origin. D and trimming come from the DNA, and the V and J calls and clone size come from that table. Counted in this sample were about 130,000 clones; around 77% of them appeared once. Clones ranked in the top ten supply 5.5% of the sample. Including cysteine and phenylalanine, the CDR3 has 16 amino acids. Only the CDR3 DNA is retained, 48 bases long and in frame from the first base. The CDR1 and CDR2 encoded by the germline V gene are LGHNA and YNFKEQ. Trimming removed 4 bases from V and 0 bases from J, leaving 13 bases between the germline ends.

The sequence derives from a man between 40 and 49 years old with glioma. The sequence is built from TRBV4-2 and TRBJ2-1; the D gene is possibly TRBD1 or TRBD2, with 6 bases matching each. The input for sequencing was PBMCs, taken from a glioma patient whose treatment included an IDH1 peptide vaccine. Read as DNA, the sequence is TGTGCCAGCAGCCTAAAGGGGGGAAGCTCCTACAATGAGCAGTTCTTC. Its translation is CASSLKGGSSYNEQFF.